Shown below are 21 T cell receptor beta chains from a single sample sequenced in a study of blood T cell repertoires in COVID-19. The protocol was immunoSEQ multiplex PCR, while the TCRdb copy is restricted to in-frame clones and leaves out a portion. This table holds fewer than 250,000 clones, less than 90% found once. The sample comprised PBMCs or T cells enriched from blood (not recorded which). These receptors all come from a woman aged 25-40 years who had been exposed to COVID-19.

The rearrangement links TRBV18 to TRBJ1-2; 7 bases fit TRBD1. CDR1 KGHSH and CDR2 LQKENI come from the germline V gene. There are 13 residues in the CDR3. J lost 7 bases, V lost 3 bases, and 5 bases had no gene match. The CDR3 here is CASSPGTAVGYTF. CDR3 coding DNA: TGTGCCAGCTCACCGGGGACAGCTGTTGGCTACACCTTC.

This chain joins TRBV5-8 and TRBJ2-7; 8 nucleotides match TRBD1. V shed 4 bases and J 2 bases; nucleotides not matched to a gene: 5. The CDR3 runs 14 residues. Germline V lookup: CDR1 SGHTS, CDR2 YDEGEE. For the CDR3, the DNA is TGTGCCAGCAGCCCTGACAGGGGAGCCTACGAGCAGTACTTC. This codes for CASSPDRGAYEQYF.

V and J are TRBV7-2 and TRBJ2-5, with 8 bases aligning to TRBD1. J gave up 2 bases and V 1 base, and 3 bases lay outside the gene matches. Looked up from germline, CDR1 is SGHTA and CDR2 is FQGNSA. This CDR3 has 15 residues. The CDR3 bases are TGTGCCAGCAGCTTAGGGACAGGGCGGCAAGAGACCCAGTACTTC. This gives the protein CASSLGTGRQETQYF.

V gene TRBV19 combines with J gene TRBJ2-7; D unclear. Trimming took 3 bases from V and 2 from J, leaving 8 bases between them. The CDR3 length is 13 residues. Per germline, CDR1 LNHDA and CDR2 SQIVND (reference sequence). CDR3 nucleotide sequence: TGTGCCAGTAGTATTGGCACCACCTACGAGCAGTACTTC. It specifies CASSIGTTYEQYF.

This clone came up once. This sequence joins TRBV2 and TRBJ2-3, with D perhaps TRBD2 (5 bases). The CDR3 length is 13 residues. V dropped 7 bases and J dropped 3 bases, with 11 bases sitting between them. CDR1 and CDR2 from the germline V gene are SNHLY and FYNNEI. The CDR3 DNA follows: TGTGCCAGCACCCCGAGGGAGACAGATACGCAGTATTTT. This translates into CASTPRETDTQYF. Complete variable domain (other parts from reference TRBV2 and TRBJ2-3): EPEVTQTPSHQVTQMGQEVILRCVPISNHLYFYWYRQILGQKVEFLVSFYNNEISEKSEIFDDQFSVERPDGSNFTLKIRSTKLEDSAMYFCASTPRETDTQYFGPGTRLTVL.

This clone was detected only a few times. V gene TRBV18 combines with J gene TRBJ2-7, with 11 bases fitting TRBD2. Trimming took 1 base from V and 0 from J; bases not matched to a gene: 8. This CDR3 comprises 18 residues. Germline V lookup: CDR1 KGHSH, CDR2 LQKENI. The CDR3 coding sequence is TGTGCCAGCTCACCACGGCGACTAGCGGGGCGCGACTCCTACGAGCAGTACTTC. Its translation is CASSPRRLAGRDSYEQYF.

The rearrangement links TRBV6-5 to TRBJ1-4, with TRBD1 as a possible D gene (6 bases). The CDR3 spans 15 residues. V gave up 6 bases and J gave up 5 bases, with 16 bases separating them. Per germline, CDR1 MNHEY and CDR2 SVGAGI. The CDR3 protein is CASSTGGQWNEKLFF. In DNA, the CDR3 is TGTGCCAGCAGCACCGGTGGACAGTGGAATGAAAAACTGTTTTTT.

The V and J genes are TRBV11-2 and TRBJ1-6; TRBD1 agrees at 9 bases. The V segment lost 8 bases and the J segment 7 bases; nucleotides outside the gene matches: 9. Germline V lookup: CDR1 SGHAT, CDR2 FQNNGV. CDR3 length: 15 amino acids. The CDR3 nucleotides are TGTGCCAGCGGTGTGAACAGGGGGCAAAATTCACCCCTCCACTTT. This encodes CASGVNRGQNSPLHF.

V usage is TRBV19 and J usage is TRBJ2-2; TRBD1 aligns across 9 bases. With 2 bases clipped from V and 4 bases from J, the junction kept 8 bases outside the gene matches. The germline CDR1 and CDR2 sequences are LNHDA and SQIVND (reference sequence). The CDR3 loop spans 17 amino acids. In nucleotides, the CDR3 is TGTGCCAGTAGTATATTGGGACAGGGTTCGAGCACCGGGGAGCTGTTTTTT. Translated, it gives CASSILGQGSSTGELFF.

The J gene is TRBJ2-7, the V gene TRBV5-4, with 10 positions matching TRBD1. Germline CDR1 and CDR2: SGHNT and YYREEE (reference sequence). CDR3 length: 14 residues. The V segment lost 4 bases and the J segment 6 bases; nucleotides outside the gene matches: 7. The CDR3 spells CASSPRQGALEQYF. The CDR3 DNA follows: TGTGCCAGCAGCCCTCGACAGGGGGCGCTCGAGCAGTACTTC.

This chain links TRBV9 with TRBJ1-2, with 8 bases that match TRBD1. Germline values: CDR1 SGDLS, CDR2 YYNGEE. This CDR3 is built from 15 residues. With V trimmed by 1 base and J by 6 bases, 8 bases remained unmatched. The chain's CDR3 is CASSVSQGAKDGYTF. Written as DNA, the CDR3 is TGTGCCAGCAGCGTAAGCCAGGGGGCGAAGGATGGCTACACCTTC.

The genes are TRBV7-6 and TRBJ2-7; 9 bases agree with TRBD2. The CDR3 is 16 amino acids. Germline V gene sequence: CDR1 SGHVS, CDR2 FNYEAQ. The V and J ends lost 5 bases and 1 base, in that order; junction bases with no gene match: 9. CDR3 region: CASSRIAGLASYEQYF. CDR3 in DNA: TGTGCCAGCAGCCGAATAGCGGGACTAGCTTCCTACGAGCAGTACTTC.

This clone was observed a handful of times. J is TRBJ2-7 and V is TRBV18, with 7 bases fitting TRBD2. Germline loops: CDR1 KGHSH, CDR2 LQKENI. Germline trimming cut 3 bases from V and 3 bases from J; bases unmatched to any gene: 17. The CDR3 runs 18 residues. DNA of the CDR3: TGTGCCAGCTCACCCCCCCGCGGCCGGGGGGAGTTAATCTACGAGCAGTACTTC. It codes for CASSPPRGRGELIYEQYF. The variable domain in full, completed from reference TRBV18 and TRBJ2-7, reads NAGVMQNPRHLVRRRGQEARLRCSPMKGHSHVYWYRQLPEEGLKFMVYLQKENIIDESGMPKERFSAEFPKEGPSILRIQQVVRGDSAAYFCASSPPRGRGELIYEQYFGPGTRLTVT.

The chain combines TRBV5-8 with TRBJ1-2, with TRBD1 matching over 9 bases. CDR1 and CDR2 from the germline V gene are SGHTS and YDEGEE. The junction had 13 bases not matched to a gene; V was cut back by 0 bases and J by 1 base. The length of the CDR3 is 19 residues. In DNA form, the CDR3 reads TGTGCCAGCAGCTTGGGGCGGGACAGGGAATCCCCATATAACTATGGCTACACCTTC. It translates to CASSLGRDRESPYNYGYTF.

A few counts support this clone. The gene calls are TRBV19 and TRBJ2-7; D is possibly TRBD1 (5 bases). The CDR3 covers 13 residues. Germline V gene sequence: CDR1 LNHDA, CDR2 SQIVND (reference sequence). The germline V and J ends were trimmed by 11 bases and 3 bases, with 17 bases remaining between them. The CDR3 reads CASRPGNNYEQYF. DNA of the CDR3: TGTGCCTCTAGGCCAGGGAATAACTACGAGCAGTACTTC.

The chain links TRBV18 to TRBJ1-1; TRBD1 might be the D (6 bases). With 5 bases removed from V and 3 bases from J, the gap between germline ends came to 10 bases. Germline CDR1 KGHSH, CDR2 LQKENI. This CDR3 has 13 residues. The CDR3 DNA sequence: TGTGCCAGCTCAACAGGGTTGGACACTGAAGCTTTCTTT. As protein: CASSTGLDTEAFF.

This clone came up a few times. The gene calls are TRBV10-1 and TRBJ2-1, with TRBD2 matching 12 bases. The junction had 8 bases not matched to a gene; V was cut back by 6 bases and J by 8 bases. Germline values: CDR1 WNHNN, CDR2 SYGVQD (reference sequence). The CDR3 loop spans 15 amino acids. The CDR3 protein is CASSLLAGGSDEQFF. The CDR3 DNA sequence: TGCGCCAGCAGCCTACTAGCGGGGGGCTCCGATGAGCAGTTCTTC.

J is TRBJ1-1 and V is TRBV5-8; weak D call: TRBD1 (5 bases). V was trimmed by 4 bases and J by 0 bases, leaving 16 bases between them. CDR1 is SGHTS, CDR2 YDEGEE, per germline. CDR3 length: 16 residues. DNA for the CDR3: TGTGCCAGCAGCCGGGGGGGGATGGGTGTGAACACTGAAGCTTTCTTT. Protein sequence: CASSRGGMGVNTEAFF.

This rearrangement joins TRBV6-5 to TRBJ2-7; the D is unclear. The CDR3 totals 14 residues. Trimming took 8 bases from V and 1 from J, leaving 15 bases between them. Germline lookup yields CDR1 MNHEY and CDR2 SVGAGI. The CDR3 region is CASRIGLGSYEQYF. CDR3 DNA sequence: TGTGCCAGCCGGATTGGGCTTGGTTCCTACGAGCAGTACTTC.

This clone occurred once. This chain uses TRBV11-2 with TRBJ2-7, with no clear D. Deletions cut 10 bases from V and 0 bases from J, with 19 bases between. This CDR3 comprises 15 residues. Germline V CDR1 and CDR2: SGHAT, FQNNGV. Here the CDR3 DNA reads TGTGCCACCCCTATTATGAAGGAGAGCTCCTACGAGCAGTACTTC. It specifies CATPIMKESSYEQYF.

The chain links TRBV15 to TRBJ1-6; D uncertain. Trimming took off 0 bases at V and 10 bases at J, with 13 bases between the two ends. Per germline, CDR1 LNHNV and CDR2 YYDKDF (reference sequence). The CDR3 is 15 amino acids. The CDR3 sequence is CATSRDPGEGSPLHF. In nucleotides, the CDR3 is TGTGCCACCAGCAGAGACCCGGGAGAAGGGTCACCCCTCCACTTT.